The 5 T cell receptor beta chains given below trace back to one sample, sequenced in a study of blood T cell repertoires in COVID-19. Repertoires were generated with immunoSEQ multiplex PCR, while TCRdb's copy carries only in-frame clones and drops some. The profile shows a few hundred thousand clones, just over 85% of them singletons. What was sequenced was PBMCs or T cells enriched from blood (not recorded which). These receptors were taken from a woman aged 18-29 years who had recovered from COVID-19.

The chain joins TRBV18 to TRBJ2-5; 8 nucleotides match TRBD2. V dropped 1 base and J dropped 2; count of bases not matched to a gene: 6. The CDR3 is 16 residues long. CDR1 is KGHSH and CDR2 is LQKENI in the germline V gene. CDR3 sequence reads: CASSPQGTGGQETQYF. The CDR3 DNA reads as TGTGCCAGCTCACCACAGGGAACGGGGGGGCAAGAGACCCAGTACTTC.

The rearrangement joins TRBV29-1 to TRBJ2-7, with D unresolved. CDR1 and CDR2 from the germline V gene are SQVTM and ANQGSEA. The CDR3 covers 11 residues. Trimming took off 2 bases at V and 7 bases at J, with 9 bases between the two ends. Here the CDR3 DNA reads TGCAGCGTTGAAAATAGTTGGGAGCAGTACTTC. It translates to CSVENSWEQYF.

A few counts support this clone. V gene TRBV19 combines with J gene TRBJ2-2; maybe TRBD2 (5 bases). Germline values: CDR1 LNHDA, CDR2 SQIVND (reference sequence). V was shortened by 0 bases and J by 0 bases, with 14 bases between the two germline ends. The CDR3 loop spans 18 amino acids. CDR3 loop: CASSIDNADFPNTGELFF. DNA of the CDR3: TGTGCCAGTAGTATAGATAACGCGGACTTCCCGAACACCGGGGAGCTGTTTTTT.

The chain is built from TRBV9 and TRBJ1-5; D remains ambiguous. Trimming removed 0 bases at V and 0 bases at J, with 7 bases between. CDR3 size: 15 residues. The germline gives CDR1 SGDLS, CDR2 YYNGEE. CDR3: CASSVAGYSNQPQHF. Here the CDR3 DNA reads TGTGCCAGCAGCGTAGCAGGATATAGCAATCAGCCCCAGCATTTT.

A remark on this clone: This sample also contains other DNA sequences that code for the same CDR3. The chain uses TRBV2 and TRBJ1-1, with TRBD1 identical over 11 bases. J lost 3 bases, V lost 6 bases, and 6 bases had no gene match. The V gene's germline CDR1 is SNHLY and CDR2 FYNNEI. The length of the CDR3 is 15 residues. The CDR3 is CASSGQGARDTEAFF. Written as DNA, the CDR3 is TGTGCCAGCAGCGGACAGGGGGCGCGGGACACTGAAGCTTTCTTT.